One sample yielded the 14 T cell receptor beta chains listed below, sequenced in a study of blood T cell repertoires in COVID-19. Clones were read by immunoSEQ multiplex PCR, and TCRdb kept only the in-frame ones, dropping some. Of some 40,000 clones listed, 80% to 90% are singletons. Sample: peripheral blood. These receptors all stem from a man aged 55-75 years in a cohort sampled during active COVID-19.

This sequence joins TRBV27 and TRBJ2-1; a weak D match, TRBD1 (6 bases). This CDR3 contains 14 residues. V was shortened by 3 bases and J by 3 bases, with 9 bases between the two germline ends. Germline CDR1 reads MNHEY; CDR2 reads SMNVEV (reference sequence). CDR3 region: CASSLDSFYNEQFF. The CDR3 nucleotides read TGTGCCAGCAGTTTGGACAGCTTCTACAATGAGCAGTTCTTC.

The chain is built from TRBV28 and TRBJ2-1, with D possibly being TRBD1 (6 bases). Germline-derived CDR1 and CDR2 are MDHEN and SYDVKM. V was clipped by 6 bases and J by 3 bases, with 24 bases between them. The CDR3 has 18 amino acids. The CDR3 DNA follows: TGTGCCAGCAGCCCCAGAGGCCAGGGGAAGAAAAACTACAATGAGCAGTTCTTC. Its protein is CASSPRGQGKKNYNEQFF.

This clone was picked up one time. The gene calls are TRBV6-6 and TRBJ2-2; the D gene is possibly TRBD1 (6 bases). This CDR3 has 15 residues. Germline V gives CDR1 MNHNY, CDR2 SVGAGI (reference sequence). The ends were cut back, 7 bases at V and 6 bases at J, with 18 bases in the middle. In DNA form, the CDR3 reads TGTGCCAGCACCCCCAAACAAGCAGGGGCCGGGGAGCTGTTTTTT. It translates to CASTPKQAGAGELFF.

This chain uses TRBV28 with TRBJ2-1, with D tentatively TRBD1 (6 bases). V lost 3 bases to trimming and J lost 6 bases, with 15 bases between them. This CDR3 is built from 15 residues. Germline assignment: CDR1 MDHEN and CDR2 SYDVKM. In DNA, the CDR3 is TGTGCCAGCAGTTTCCCGGGCAGGGGCGTCAATGAGCAGTTCTTC. The encoded protein is CASSFPGRGVNEQFF.

J is TRBJ2-1 and V is TRBV19, with D maybe TRBD2 (9 bases). The V end was cut by 1 base, the J end by 10 bases, with 20 bases between. This CDR3 is built from 16 residues. Germline V CDR1 and CDR2: LNHDA, SQIVND (reference sequence). The CDR3 protein is CASSIAGTGTSGEQFF. CDR3 sequence (DNA): TGTGCCAGTAGTATAGCTGGGACAGGTACTAGCGGGGAGCAGTTCTTC.

The V call is TRBV2, the J call TRBJ2-2, with 13 bases matching TRBD2. The CDR3 consists of 16 residues. The germline CDR1 and CDR2 sequences are SNHLY and FYNNEI. The ends lost 0 bases at V and 6 bases at J; junction bases unmatched: 1. The CDR3 spells CASSEALAGGAGELFF. In nucleotides, the CDR3 is TGTGCCAGCAGTGAAGCACTAGCGGGGGGGGCCGGGGAGCTGTTTTTT.

The genes are TRBV6-5 and TRBJ1-5, with a weak D call TRBD1 (5 bases). The CDR3 runs to 14 residues. Germline CDR1 reads MNHEY; CDR2 reads SVGAGI. V dropped 8 bases and J dropped 2 bases, with 13 bases sitting between them. Here the CDR3 reads CASLGGGGNQPQHF. The DNA of the CDR3 is TGTGCCAGCTTGGGGGGAGGCGGCAATCAGCCCCAGCATTTT.

The chain combines TRBV29-1 with TRBJ1-2; 7 nucleotides match TRBD1. The V gene end was trimmed by 5 bases and the J gene end by 4 bases; junction bases not matched to a gene: 4. CDR3 size: 12 residues. CDR1 is SQVTM, CDR2 ANQGSEA, per germline. Here the CDR3 DNA reads TGCAGCGTTATGACAGGGTCCTATGGCTACACCTTC. Residues: CSVMTGSYGYTF.

The V gene is TRBV19, the J gene TRBJ2-7, with TRBD2 identical over 10 bases. Germline CDR1 is LNHDA and CDR2 is SQIVND (reference sequence). The junction had 6 bases not matched to a gene; V was cut back by 1 base and J by 3 bases. CDR3 length equals 16 residues. CDR3 coding DNA: TGTGCCAGTAGTATAGGGGTGGCTAGCGGGGGCTACGAGCAGTACTTC. Its translation is CASSIGVASGGYEQYF.

V is TRBV5-1 and J is TRBJ2-5; D perhaps matches TRBD2 (5 bases). Germline V CDR1 and CDR2: SGHRS, YFSETQ. The CDR3 has 14 residues. The ends were cut back, 4 bases at V and 5 bases at J, with 15 bases in the middle. For the CDR3, the DNA is TGCGCCAGCAGCCCGGGATCTTCGAGGGAGACCCAGTACTTC. Encoded protein: CASSPGSSRETQYF.

This clone showed up just once. The chain joins TRBV12-5 to TRBJ2-7, with 7 bases aligning to TRBD1. Unmatched junction bases numbered 5, after V lost 5 bases and J lost 4 bases. The CDR3 length is 13 residues. The germline CDR1 and CDR2 sequences are LGHNT and FRNRAP. The CDR3 sequence is CASGGQEPYEQYF. The DNA of the CDR3 is TGTGCTAGTGGTGGACAGGAACCATACGAGCAGTACTTC. Drawing the rest from reference TRBV12-5 and TRBJ2-7, the complete variable domain is DARVTQTPRHKVTEMGQEVTMRCQPILGHNTVFWYRQTMMQGLELLAYFRNRAPLDDSGMPKDRFSAEMPDATLATLKIQPSEPRDSAVYFCASGGQEPYEQYFGPGTRLTVT.

This clone was seen more than once but under ten times. The chain employs TRBV24-1 and TRBJ2-1, with TRBD2 matching over 10 bases. The CDR3 is 17 amino acids. The V gene end was trimmed by 2 bases and the J gene end by 3 bases; junction bases not matched to a gene: 6. Germline-derived CDR1 and CDR2 are KGHDR and SFDVKD. CDR3 in amino acids: CATSDWASGGRYNEQFF. The CDR3 region has the DNA TGTGCCACCAGTGATTGGGCTAGCGGGGGCCGCTACAATGAGCAGTTCTTC.

The V gene is TRBV6-2 or TRBV6-3, the J gene TRBJ2-3; 13 bases map to TRBD2. After removal of 4 bases from V and 4 bases from J, the junction contained 5 bases not matched to a gene. Per the germline V gene, CDR1 is MNHEY and CDR2 is SVGEGT. The CDR3 contains 16 residues. CDR3 amino acids: CASSSPLAGGPDTQYF. CDR3 in DNA: TGTGCCAGCAGTTCTCCACTAGCGGGGGGGCCAGATACGCAGTATTTT.

The gene calls are TRBV7-8 and TRBJ1-1; 7 bases match TRBD1. This CDR3 has 14 residues. The J segment lost 2 bases and the V segment lost 5 bases, leaving 5 bases of the junction unmatched. Germline CDR1 reads SGHVS; CDR2 reads FQNEAQ. The CDR3 DNA reads as TGTGCCAGCAGCATTGGGACAGCAAACACTGAAGCTTTCTTT. It is translated as CASSIGTANTEAFF.